A selection of T cell receptor beta chains follows, all from one sample in a study of PD-1 blockade in classical Hodgkin lymphoma. Measured with immunoSEQ multiplex PCR; TCRdb has only the in-frame clones, and not every one. The data contain over 35,000 clones, 60% to 85% of them singletons. The specimen was peripheral blood mononuclear cells (PBMCs), collected before the second cycle of nivolumab. The receptors originated from a human donor with classical Hodgkin lymphoma. Each CDR3 is given with its conserved first and last residue. Fields, in order: J gene, D gene, V gene, clone size, CDR3 protein, CDR3 DNA. The D gene is left open where the match is weak. Only part of the rows carry a size: once, few, many, or a class if the clone is expanded.

TRBJ2-7	-	TRBV6-6	-	CASSPAQSSYEQYF	TGTGCCAGCAGTCCCGCGCAGAGCTCCTACGAGCAGTACTTC
TRBJ2-3	-	TRBV7-2	-	CASTLWATDTQYF	TGTGCCAGCACCTTATGGGCCACAGATACGCAGTATTTT
TRBJ1-4	TRBD1	TRBV5-6	-	CASSLARDRAGEKLFF	TGTGCCAGCAGCTTGGCCAGGGACAGGGCTGGTGAAAAACTGTTTTTT
TRBJ2-3	-	TRBV9	-	CASSPSGVINTQYF	TGTGCCAGCAGCCCTTCGGGGGTCATAAATACGCAGTATTTT
TRBJ2-2	-	TRBV7-3	few	CASGTTENTGELFF	TGTGCCAGCGGCACCACGGAGAACACCGGGGAGCTGTTTTTT
TRBJ2-7	TRBD2	TRBV2	-	CASRAQGLAGSTYEQYF	TGTGCCAGCAGGGCCCAGGGACTAGCGGGGTCTACCTACGAGCAGTACTTC
TRBJ1-6	-	TRBV18	-	CASSLMGGQNNSPLHF	TGTGCCAGCTCCCTCATGGGGGGCCAGAATAATTCACCCCTCCACTTT
TRBJ1-4	-	TRBV4-3	-	CASSQDLVQGRYELFF	TGCGCCAGCAGCCAAGATCTGGTCCAGGGAAGGTATGAACTGTTTTTT
TRBJ1-2	-	TRBV7-2	-	CASSLGRLYGYTF	TGTGCCAGCAGCTTAGGCAGGCTCTATGGCTACACCTTC
TRBJ2-1	TRBD2	TRBV9	-	CASSVWREDNEQFF	TGTGCCAGCAGCGTATGGCGGGAGGACAATGAGCAGTTCTTC
TRBJ1-2	-	TRBV11-3	-	CASSPRGSIYGYTF	TGTGCCAGCAGCCCGAGGGGATCCATTTATGGCTACACCTTC
TRBJ2-1	TRBD2	TRBV18	-	CASSPKLGTSGTSSLYNEQFF	TGTGCCAGCTCACCGAAATTAGGGACTAGCGGGACCTCCAGTCTCTACAATGAGCAGTTCTTC
TRBJ2-1	TRBD2	TRBV7-8	-	CASSLVRGTSYNEQFF	TGTGCCAGCAGCTTAGTGCGAGGGACTAGCTACAATGAGCAGTTCTTC
TRBJ2-1	-	TRBV14	-	CASSQGRYSSNEQFF	TGTGCCAGCAGCCAGGGTCGGTACAGTTCGAATGAGCAGTTCTTC
TRBJ1-4	-	TRBV7-2	-	CASSLEPTVYEKLFF	TGTGCCAGCAGCTTAGAGCCAACAGTATATGAAAAACTGTTTTTT
TRBJ1-1	-	TRBV11-3	few	CASSLGQNLNTEAFF	TGTGCCAGCAGCTTAGGACAGAACCTGAACACTGAAGCTTTCTTT
TRBJ2-1	-	TRBV9	once	CASSVRGGNYNEQFF	TGTGCCAGCAGCGTGAGGGGCGGGAACTACAATGAGCAGTTCTTC
TRBJ2-3	TRBD1	TRBV6-1	-	CASSEGGRGSLTDTQYF	TGTGCCAGCAGTGAAGGGGGCAGGGGGTCCCTCACAGATACGCAGTATTTT
TRBJ2-2	TRBD2	TRBV5-6	-	CASSLVAGGHLNTGELFF	TGTGCCAGCAGCTTGGTAGCGGGGGGCCACTTGAACACCGGGGAGCTGTTTTTT
TRBJ1-2	TRBD1	TRBV18	medium-sized	CASSIGTDYGYTF	TGTGCCAGCTCAATCGGGACAGACTATGGCTACACCTTC
TRBJ1-4	-	TRBV27	-	CASSPRRATNEKLFF	TGTGCCAGCAGTCCCCGACGGGCAACTAATGAAAAACTGTTTTTT
TRBJ2-1	-	TRBV4-1	-	CASSQDNSYNEQFF	TGCGCCAGCAGCCAAGATAACTCCTACAATGAGCAGTTCTTC
TRBJ1-3	-	TRBV4-1	-	CASSLDTGSGNTIYF	TGCGCCAGCAGCCTCGATACGGGGTCTGGAAACACCATATATTTT
TRBJ2-6	TRBD1	TRBV5-4	-	CASRASGTGGASGANVLTF	TGTGCCAGCAGGGCCTCCGGGACAGGGGGAGCCTCTGGGGCCAACGTCCTGACTTTC
TRBJ2-5	TRBD2	TRBV2	-	CASSLSGGSATETQYF	TGTGCCAGCAGCCTTAGCGGGGGTTCTGCCACTGAGACCCAGTACTTC